The rows below give T cell receptor beta chains drawn from one sample of a study of blood T cell repertoires in COVID-19. Sequenced by immunoSEQ multiplex PCR; TCRdb stores in-frame clones only, minus some. Here the sample spans about 63,000 clones, roughly three quarters being singletons. Source material: peripheral blood. These receptors were obtained from a woman aged 80 or older with acute or convalescent COVID-19. CDR3s include the opening cysteine and the closing phenylalanine or tryptophan.

j_call v_call cdr3_aa
TRBJ2-5 TRBV14 CASSQDNPRLAGLKETQYF
TRBJ2-7 TRBV7-2 CASSLGTAFYEQYF
TRBJ2-7 TRBV27 CASSLGLAAYEQYF
TRBJ2-7 TRBV2 CASSGQAREQYF
TRBJ2-7 TRBV5-1 CASSLVRASLAGGAGEQYF
TRBJ2-7 TRBV9 CASSVGITQGVHEQYF
TRBJ2-2 TRBV27 CASSRTTGTGELFF
TRBJ1-2 TRBV7-9 CASSLGTGGFGYTF
TRBJ1-1 TRBV30 CAWRGRGWTEAFF
TRBJ1-4 TRBV18 CASSRGKGDEKLFF
TRBJ2-1 TRBV10-2 CASSDTATGGGEQFF
TRBJ2-2 TRBV6-2/TRBV6-3 CASSPPGAGTGELFF
TRBJ1-1 TRBV5-5 CASSVQGRGTEAFF
TRBJ1-3 TRBV2 CASWDRFNPSSGNTIYF
TRBJ1-1 TRBV6-5 CASSSLMNTEAFF
TRBJ1-2 TRBV6-5 CASSTGPGYTF
TRBJ2-1 TRBV11-3 CASSLPGGSYNEQFF
TRBJ1-4 TRBV18 CASSQEPGSATNEKLFF
TRBJ1-2 TRBV19 CASTQDRGYNYGYTF
TRBJ1-1 TRBV29-1 CSVVRGPSEAFF
TRBJ1-2 TRBV7-8 CASSLVAGNYGYTF
TRBJ1-5 TRBV10-3 CAISEGQKHQPQHF